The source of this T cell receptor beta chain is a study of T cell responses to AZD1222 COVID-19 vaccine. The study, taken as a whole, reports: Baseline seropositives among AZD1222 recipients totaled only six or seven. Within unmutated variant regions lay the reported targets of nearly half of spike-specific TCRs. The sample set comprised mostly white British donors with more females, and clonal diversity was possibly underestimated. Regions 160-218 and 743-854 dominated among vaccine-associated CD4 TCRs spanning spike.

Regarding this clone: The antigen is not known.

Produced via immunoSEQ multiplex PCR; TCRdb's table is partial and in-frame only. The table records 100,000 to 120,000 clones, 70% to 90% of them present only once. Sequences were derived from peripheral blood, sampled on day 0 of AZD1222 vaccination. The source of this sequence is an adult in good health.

The DNA of the CDR3 is TGTGCCAGCAGCGTTAACAGGGGCCCTAAGGGGAACACTGAAGCTTTCTTT. The encoded protein is CASSVNRGPKGNTEAFF. The chain combines TRBV7-9 with TRBJ1-1; 7 positions match TRBD1. CDR3 length: 17 amino acids. V shed 5 bases, J shed 1 base, and the junction held 13 bases outside the gene matches. In germline, CDR1 is SEHNR, CDR2 FQNEAQ (reference sequence).